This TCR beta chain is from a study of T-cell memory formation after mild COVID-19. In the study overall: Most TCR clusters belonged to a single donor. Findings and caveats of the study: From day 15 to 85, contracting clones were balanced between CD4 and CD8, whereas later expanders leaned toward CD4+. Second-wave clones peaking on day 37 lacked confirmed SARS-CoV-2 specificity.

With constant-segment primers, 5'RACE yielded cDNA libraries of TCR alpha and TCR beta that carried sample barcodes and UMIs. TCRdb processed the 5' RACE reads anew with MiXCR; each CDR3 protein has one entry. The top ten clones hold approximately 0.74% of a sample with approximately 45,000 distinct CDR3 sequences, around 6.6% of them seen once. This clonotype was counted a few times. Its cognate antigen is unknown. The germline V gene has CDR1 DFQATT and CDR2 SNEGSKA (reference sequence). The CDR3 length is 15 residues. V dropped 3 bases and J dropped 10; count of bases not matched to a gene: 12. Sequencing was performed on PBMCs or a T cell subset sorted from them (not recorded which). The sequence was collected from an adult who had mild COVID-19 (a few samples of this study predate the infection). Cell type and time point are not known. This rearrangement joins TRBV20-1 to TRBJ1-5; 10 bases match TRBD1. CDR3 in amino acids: CSARGNRDRGTPQHF. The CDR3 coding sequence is TGCAGTGCTAGGGGGAACCGGGACAGGGGAACACCCCAGCATTTT.